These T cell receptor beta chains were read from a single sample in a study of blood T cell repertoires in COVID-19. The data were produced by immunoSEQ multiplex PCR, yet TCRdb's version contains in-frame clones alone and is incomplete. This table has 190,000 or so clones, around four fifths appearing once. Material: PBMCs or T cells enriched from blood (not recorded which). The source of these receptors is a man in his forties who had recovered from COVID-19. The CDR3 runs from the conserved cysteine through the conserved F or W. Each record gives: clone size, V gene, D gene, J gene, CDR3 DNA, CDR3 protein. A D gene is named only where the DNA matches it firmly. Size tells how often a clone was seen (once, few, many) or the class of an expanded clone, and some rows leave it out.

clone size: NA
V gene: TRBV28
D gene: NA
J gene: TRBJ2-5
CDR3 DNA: TGTGCCAGCAGCTACCCCGGGTCACAAGAGACCCAGTACTTC
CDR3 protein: CASSYPGSQETQYF

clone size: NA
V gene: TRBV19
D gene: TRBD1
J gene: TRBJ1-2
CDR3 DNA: TGTGCCAGTAGTCCGTGGACAGGGGACCCAATTAACTATGGCTACACCTTC
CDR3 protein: CASSPWTGDPINYGYTF

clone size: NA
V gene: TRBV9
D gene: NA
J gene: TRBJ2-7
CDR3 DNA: TGTGCCAGCAGCGTAGGAACCTATGCCTACGAGCAGTACTTC
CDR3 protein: CASSVGTYAYEQYF

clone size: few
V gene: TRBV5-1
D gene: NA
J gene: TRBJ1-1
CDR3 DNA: TGCGCCAGCAGCTTGAGGACGGGGATGAACACTGAAGCTTTCTTT
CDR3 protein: CASSLRTGMNTEAFF

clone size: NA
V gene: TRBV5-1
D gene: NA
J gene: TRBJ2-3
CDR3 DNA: TGCGCCAGCAGCTTGTTAGAATATAACACAGATACGCAGTATTTT
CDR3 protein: CASSLLEYNTDTQYF

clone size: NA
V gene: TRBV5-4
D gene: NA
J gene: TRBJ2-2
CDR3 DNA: TGTGCCAGCAGCTTTTTTCAGGGGAACACCGGGGAGCTGTTTTTT
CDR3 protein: CASSFFQGNTGELFF

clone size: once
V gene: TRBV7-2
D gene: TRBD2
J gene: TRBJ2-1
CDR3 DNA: TGTGCCAGCAGCTTGACTAGCGTTTCCTACAATGAGCAGTTCTTC
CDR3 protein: CASSLTSVSYNEQFF

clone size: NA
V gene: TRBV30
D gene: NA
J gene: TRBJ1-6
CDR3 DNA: TGTGCCTGGAGTCCCTCCATGGCTCTCTCCCTCCACTTT
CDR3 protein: CAWSPSMALSLHF

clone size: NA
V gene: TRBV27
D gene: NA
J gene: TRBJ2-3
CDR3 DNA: TGTGCCAGCAGTTGGCGGGAAGCCGATACGCAGTATTTT
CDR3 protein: CASSWREADTQYF

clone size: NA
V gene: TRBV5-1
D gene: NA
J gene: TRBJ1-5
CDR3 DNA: TGCGCCAGCAGCCTGGGACAATCGAGCAATCAGCCCCAGCATTTT
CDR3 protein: CASSLGQSSNQPQHF

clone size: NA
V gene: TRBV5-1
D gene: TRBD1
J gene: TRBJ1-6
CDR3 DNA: TGCGCCAGCAGTTCCGGGACAGGGGTTCCCTTTAATTCACCCCTCCACTTT
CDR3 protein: CASSSGTGVPFNSPLHF

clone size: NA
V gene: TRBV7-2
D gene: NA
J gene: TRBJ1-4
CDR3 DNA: TGTGCCAGCAGCCTGGGACTGAGTAATGAAAAACTGTTTTTT
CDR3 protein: CASSLGLSNEKLFF

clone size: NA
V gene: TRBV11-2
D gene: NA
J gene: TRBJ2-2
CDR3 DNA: TGTGCCAGCAGCTCCCGAGGGTCCTACACCGGGGAGCTGTTTTTT
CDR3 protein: CASSSRGSYTGELFF

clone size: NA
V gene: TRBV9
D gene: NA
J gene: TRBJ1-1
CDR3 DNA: TGTGCCAGCAGCGCCTCCCGTACAGGGCGCACTGAAGCTTTCTTT
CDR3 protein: CASSASRTGRTEAFF

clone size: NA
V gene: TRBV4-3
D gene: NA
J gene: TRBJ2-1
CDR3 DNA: TGCGCCAGCAGCCAGAGAGGGGGACCATACAATGAGCAGTTCTTC
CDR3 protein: CASSQRGGPYNEQFF

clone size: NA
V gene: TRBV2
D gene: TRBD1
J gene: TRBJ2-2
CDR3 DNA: TGTGCCAGCAAGACAGGGGCATCGAACACCGGGGAGCTGTTTTTT
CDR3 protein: CASKTGASNTGELFF

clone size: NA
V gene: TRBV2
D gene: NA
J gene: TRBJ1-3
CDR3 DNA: TGTGCCAGCACTCTAGCCGGGACTTCAAACACCATATATTTT
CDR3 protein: CASTLAGTSNTIYF

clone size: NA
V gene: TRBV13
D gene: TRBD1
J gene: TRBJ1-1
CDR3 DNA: TGTGCCAGCAGCGTCAGACAGGGGGTTGGTGAAGCTTTCTTT
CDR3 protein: CASSVRQGVGEAFF

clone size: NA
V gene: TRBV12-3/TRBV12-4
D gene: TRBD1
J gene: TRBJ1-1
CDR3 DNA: TGTGCCAGCAGTGGACAGGGGAACACTGAAGCTTTCTTT
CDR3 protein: CASSGQGNTEAFF

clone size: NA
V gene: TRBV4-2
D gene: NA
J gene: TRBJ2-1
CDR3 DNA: TGTGCCAGCAGCCAAGAATATGGCTCGCTCAATGAGCAGTTCTTC
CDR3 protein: CASSQEYGSLNEQFF

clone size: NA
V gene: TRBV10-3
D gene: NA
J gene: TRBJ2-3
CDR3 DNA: TGTGCCATAGGGATGAGCGGTGTCACAGATACGCAGTATTTT
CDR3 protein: CAIGMSGVTDTQYF

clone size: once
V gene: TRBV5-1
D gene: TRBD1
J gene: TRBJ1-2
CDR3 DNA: TGCGCCAGCAGCCCAGGACAGGGGGCAAACTATGGCTACACCTTC
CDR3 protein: CASSPGQGANYGYTF

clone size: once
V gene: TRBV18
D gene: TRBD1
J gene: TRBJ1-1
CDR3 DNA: TGTGCCAGCTCACCAGTTCTTGACAGGGCTGAAGCTTTCTTT
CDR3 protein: CASSPVLDRAEAFF

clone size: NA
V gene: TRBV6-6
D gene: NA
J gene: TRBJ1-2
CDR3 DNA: TGTGCCAGCAGTTACTCTGGGGGGACTAACTATGGCTACACCTTC
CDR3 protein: CASSYSGGTNYGYTF

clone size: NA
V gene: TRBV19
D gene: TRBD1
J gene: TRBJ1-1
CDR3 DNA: TGTGCCAGTAGTATCGACAGGGTGCCGAACACTGAAGCTTTCTTT
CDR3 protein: CASSIDRVPNTEAFF

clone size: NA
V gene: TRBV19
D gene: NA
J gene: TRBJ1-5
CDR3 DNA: TGTGCCAGTAGTATAGCCCACTATCAGCCCCAGCATTTT
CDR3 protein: CASSIAHYQPQHF

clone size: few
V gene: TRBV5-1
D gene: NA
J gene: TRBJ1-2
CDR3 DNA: TGCGCCAGCAGCCTTAATGTGGGGAGAGGCTATGGCTACACCTTC
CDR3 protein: CASSLNVGRGYGYTF

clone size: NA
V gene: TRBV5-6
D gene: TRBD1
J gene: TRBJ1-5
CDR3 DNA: TGTGCCAGCAGCCCCGGGACAGAGAATCAGCCCCAGCATTTT
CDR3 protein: CASSPGTENQPQHF

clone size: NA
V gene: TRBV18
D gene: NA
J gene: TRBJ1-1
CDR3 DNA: TGTGCCAGCTCATCGGTTCAGGCCTCAATGAACACTGAAGCTTTCTTT
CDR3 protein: CASSSVQASMNTEAFF

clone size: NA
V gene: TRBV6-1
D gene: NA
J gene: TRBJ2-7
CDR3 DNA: TGTGCCAGCAGTGATGGCGGACATAACTACGAGCAGTACTTC
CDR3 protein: CASSDGGHNYEQYF

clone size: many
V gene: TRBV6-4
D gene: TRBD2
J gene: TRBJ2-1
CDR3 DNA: TGTGCCAGCAGTTCGGGACTAGCGGGAGATGAGCAGTTCTTC
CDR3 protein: CASSSGLAGDEQFF

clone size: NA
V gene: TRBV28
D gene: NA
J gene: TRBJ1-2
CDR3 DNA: TGTGCCAGCAGTCTTTGGGGGGAGGTGAATGGCTACACCTTC
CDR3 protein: CASSLWGEVNGYTF

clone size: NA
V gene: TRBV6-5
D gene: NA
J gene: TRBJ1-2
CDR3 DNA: TGTGCCAGCAGCAACCACCTGGGACATTTGAGTGGCTACACCTTC
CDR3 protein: CASSNHLGHLSGYTF

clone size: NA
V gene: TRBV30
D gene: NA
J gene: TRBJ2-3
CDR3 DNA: TGTGCCTGGAGTGCCACAGGAGATACGCAGTATTTT
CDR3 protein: CAWSATGDTQYF

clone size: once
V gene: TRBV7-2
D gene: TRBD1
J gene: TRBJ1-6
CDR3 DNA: TGTGCCAGCAGACGGGACAGCCAGTCACCCCTCCACTTT
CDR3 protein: CASRRDSQSPLHF

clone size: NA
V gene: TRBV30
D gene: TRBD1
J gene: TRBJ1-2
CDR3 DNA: TGTGCCTGGAGAAAGAGGACAGGGAGGTTAAACTATGGCTACACCTTC
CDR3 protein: CAWRKRTGRLNYGYTF

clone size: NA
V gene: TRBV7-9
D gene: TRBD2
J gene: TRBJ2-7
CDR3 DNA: TGTGCCAGCAGCTTAGCCGGGCCACTAGCGGGTATGATCTACGAGCAGTACTTC
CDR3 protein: CASSLAGPLAGMIYEQYF

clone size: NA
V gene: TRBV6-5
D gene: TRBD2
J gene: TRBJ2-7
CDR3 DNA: TGTGCCAGCAGTCCGACTAGCGGGGCCTACGAGCAGTACTTC
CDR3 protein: CASSPTSGAYEQYF

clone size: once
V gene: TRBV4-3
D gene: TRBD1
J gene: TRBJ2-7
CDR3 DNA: TGCGCCAGCAGCCCTGGGACAGGATACTACGAGCAGTACTTC
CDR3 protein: CASSPGTGYYEQYF

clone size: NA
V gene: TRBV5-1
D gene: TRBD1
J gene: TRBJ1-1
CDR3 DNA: TGCGCCAGCAGCTTGGCCCGCAGGGGGACTGAAGCTTTCTTT
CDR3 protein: CASSLARRGTEAFF

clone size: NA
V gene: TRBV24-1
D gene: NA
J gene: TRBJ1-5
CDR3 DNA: TGTGCCACCAGTGATTCAGGGTATCAGCCCCAGCATTTT
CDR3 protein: CATSDSGYQPQHF